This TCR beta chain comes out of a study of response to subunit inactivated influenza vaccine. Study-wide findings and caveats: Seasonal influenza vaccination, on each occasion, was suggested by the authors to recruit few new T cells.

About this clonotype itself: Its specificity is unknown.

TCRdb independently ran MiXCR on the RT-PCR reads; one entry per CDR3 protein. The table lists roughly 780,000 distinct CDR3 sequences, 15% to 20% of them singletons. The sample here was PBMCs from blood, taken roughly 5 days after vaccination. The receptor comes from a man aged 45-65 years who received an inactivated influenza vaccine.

The CDR3 spells CAISDRGGAGNNEQFF. The DNA for the CDR3 is TGTGCCATCAGTGATAGGGGGGGGGCAGGGAACAATGAGCAGTTCTTC. The chain is built from TRBV10-3 and TRBJ2-1, with TRBD2 as a possible D gene (7 bases). Looked up from germline, CDR1 is ENHRY and CDR2 is SYGVKD. The CDR3 contains 16 residues. The V gene lost 3 bases and the J gene lost 5 bases, with 17 bases spanning the gap.